The 4 T cell receptor beta chains below come from one sample, sequenced in a study of cytomegalovirus exposure and HLA in healthy donors. 60 Vbeta and 13 Jbeta primers were used in PCR. Sequencing was performed with immunoSEQ multiplex PCR; in TCRdb, only in-frame clones are kept and a portion is missing. The sample has approximately 140,000 clones; the top ten hold roughly 2%. The sample was PBMCs. All receptors come from a woman younger than 35 in good health and CMV-seronegative.

This rearrangement joins TRBV4-2 to TRBJ2-7; 11 bases match TRBD2. The CDR3 contains 15 residues. Germline loops: CDR1 LGHNA, CDR2 YNFKEQ. The trim removed 1 base at V and 3 bases at J, leaving 2 bases unmatched. Here the CDR3 reads CASSQATSGNYEQYF. CDR3 sequence (DNA): TGTGCCAGCAGCCAAGCGACTAGCGGGAACTACGAGCAGTACTTC.

V gene TRBV6-1 combines with J gene TRBJ1-5; D is possibly TRBD1 (5 bases). The ends were cut back, 0 bases at V and 6 bases at J, with 6 bases in the middle. This CDR3 contains 13 residues. Germline V lookup: CDR1 MNHNS, CDR2 SASEGT. The CDR3 nucleotides read TGTGCCAGCAGTGAAGCGACAGTTCAGCCCCAGCATTTT. This encodes CASSEATVQPQHF.

The genes are TRBV11-3 and TRBJ2-1, with D possibly matching TRBD2 (6 bases). There are 14 residues in the CDR3. Germline CDR1 is SGHNT and CDR2 is YENEEA. V shed 5 bases and J shed 4 bases, with 12 bases lying between them. The CDR3 DNA is TGTGCCAGCAGCCCACGGGACTGGTACAATGAGCAGTTCTTC. Its translation: CASSPRDWYNEQFF.

The rearrangement uses TRBV11-2 and TRBJ2-3, with 8 bases matching TRBD2. Germline V CDR1 and CDR2: SGHAT, FQNNGV. Losses at the gene ends were 5 bases for V and 2 bases for J; bases not matched to a gene: 15. The CDR3 is 18 amino acids. The CDR3 loop is CASSLTSSGSDFTDTQYF. Here the CDR3 DNA reads TGTGCCAGCAGCCTAACTTCTAGCGGGTCTGACTTCACAGATACGCAGTATTTT.